These 6 T cell receptor beta chains were all obtained from the same sample, sequenced in a study of shared clonotypes between healthy human individuals. Assay used: immunoSEQ multiplex PCR; TCRdb lists only in-frame clones, some missing. In the table there are about 2,500,000 clones, approximately 90% of which are singletons. The specimen was naive CD4+ T cells sorted from blood. Documented subset: CD45RA+ positively selected. These receptor sequences come from a man aged 18 to 30 in good health.

In regard to this clone: Distinct nucleotide sequences in the sample also encode this CDR3. The chain is built from TRBV30 and TRBJ2-7, with 9 nucleotides matching TRBD1. Germline values: CDR1 GTSNPN, CDR2 SVGIG (reference sequence). With V trimmed by 3 bases and J by 3 bases, 3 bases remained unmatched. CDR3 length equals 13 residues. CDR3 coding DNA: TGTGCCTGGAGCCTGGGACAGGGCTACGAGCAGTACTTC. Protein product: CAWSLGQGYEQYF.

This chain links TRBV5-5 with TRBJ1-5; D not resolved. Germline V gene sequence: CDR1 SGHKS, CDR2 YYEKEE (reference sequence). Trimming stripped 1 base from V and 3 bases from J, with 14 bases between. This CDR3 region has 16 residues. In nucleotides, the CDR3 is TGTGCCAGCAGCTTGAGGCCAGCGTTAGTCAATCAGCCCCAGCATTTT. Its translation: CASSLRPALVNQPQHF.

As to this clone: Distinct nucleotide sequences in the sample also encode this CDR3. The rearrangement links TRBV19 to TRBJ2-5, with 8 bases that match TRBD1. The CDR3 contains 12 residues. Looked up from germline, CDR1 is LNHDA and CDR2 is SQIVND (reference sequence). V trimming: 8 bases; J trimming: 4 bases; junction bases outside the gene matches: 3. The CDR3 DNA follows: TGTGCCAGTGGCGACAGGGGAGAGACCCAGTACTTC. It encodes CASGDRGETQYF.

Points on this clone: Other DNA sequences in this specimen translate into the identical CDR3. The chain employs TRBV7-2 and TRBJ2-2; D unclear. The length of the CDR3 is 15 residues. Germline V CDR1 and CDR2: SGHTA, FQGNSA. The V gene lost 2 bases and the J gene lost 0 bases, with 7 bases spanning the gap. CDR3 sequence reads: CASSLRAANTGELFF. The CDR3 DNA is TGTGCCAGCAGCTTACGTGCAGCGAACACCGGGGAGCTGTTTTTT.

The chain links TRBV5-1 to TRBJ1-4; TRBD1 might be the D (5 bases). The germline V gene has CDR1 SGHRS and CDR2 YFSETQ. With 0 bases removed from V and 3 bases from J, the gap between germline ends came to 12 bases. CDR3 length: 16 residues. The CDR3 sequence: CASSLGGEGANEKLFF. The CDR3 DNA is TGCGCCAGCAGCTTGGGAGGGGAAGGGGCTAATGAAAAACTGTTTTTT.

J is TRBJ2-2 and V is TRBV18; 7 bases agree with TRBD2. The junction had 2 bases not matched to a gene; V was cut back by 0 bases and J by 1 base. The CDR3 length is 16 residues. CDR1 and CDR2 from the germline V gene are KGHSH and LQKENI. This CDR3 reads CASSPPASGNTGELFF. The CDR3 nucleotides are TGTGCCAGCTCACCACCGGCTAGCGGGAACACCGGGGAGCTGTTTTTT. The full variable domain, rest sourced from reference TRBV18 and TRBJ2-2, is NAGVMQNPRHLVRRRGQEARLRCSPMKGHSHVYWYRQLPEEGLKFMVYLQKENIIDESGMPKERFSAEFPKEGPSILRIQQVVRGDSAAYFCASSPPASGNTGELFFGEGSRLTVL.